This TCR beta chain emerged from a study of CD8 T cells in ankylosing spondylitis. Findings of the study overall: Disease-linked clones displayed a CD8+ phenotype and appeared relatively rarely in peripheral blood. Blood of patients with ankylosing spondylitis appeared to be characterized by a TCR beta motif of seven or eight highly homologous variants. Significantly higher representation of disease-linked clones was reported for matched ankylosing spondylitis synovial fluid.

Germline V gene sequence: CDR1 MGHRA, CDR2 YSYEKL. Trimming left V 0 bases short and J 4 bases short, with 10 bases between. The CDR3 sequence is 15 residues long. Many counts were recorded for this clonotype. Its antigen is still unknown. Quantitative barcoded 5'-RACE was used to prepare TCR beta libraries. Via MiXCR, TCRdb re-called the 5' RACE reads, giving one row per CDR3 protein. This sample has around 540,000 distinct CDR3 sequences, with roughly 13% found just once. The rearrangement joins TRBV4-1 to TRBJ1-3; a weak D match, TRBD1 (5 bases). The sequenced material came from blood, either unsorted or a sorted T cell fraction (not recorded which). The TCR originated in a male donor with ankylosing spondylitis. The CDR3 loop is CASSQDGQGGNTIYF. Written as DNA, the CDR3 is TGCGCCAGCAGCCAAGACGGACAAGGAGGAAACACCATATATTTT.